The T cell receptor beta chain described here comes from a study of T cell repertoires in cytomegalovirus infection. Study-level background: Both CMV infection and a matching HLA type were indicated by public TCR beta signatures. Study observations and caveats: There were HLA-C-restricted CMV-specific TCR beta clonotypes dominating the ex vivo response.

TCRdb reanalysed the reads using MiXCR and keeps one entry per CDR3 protein. The top ten clones hold roughly 15% of a sample with about 500,000 distinct CDR3 sequences, 25% to 35% of them seen once. V dropped 5 bases and J dropped 8 bases, with 12 bases sitting between them. The length of the CDR3 is 13 residues. Germline V lookup: CDR1 SGHVS, CDR2 FNYEAQ. This clonotype was seen a few times. What it recognizes is unknown. The J gene is TRBJ2-2, the V gene TRBV7-6; a weak D match, TRBD2 (5 bases). This receptor was obtained from a human donor in good health (CMV status not recorded). Some clones in this sample may be carry-over from other donors' samples. The sequencing used cultured PBMCs, collected from culture after CMV antigen stimulation. CDR3 amino acids: CASSPYSGGELFF. CDR3 coding DNA: TGTGCCAGCAGCCCCTATTCGGGGGGGGAGCTGTTTTTT.